Sequencing of this T cell receptor beta chain was carried out in a study of OX40 agonist ivuxolimab in advanced cancers. Study at large: Age averaged around 60 years (range roughly 23 to 80), and more than 80% were male. The study reported partial responses in three patients: one hepatocellular carcinoma, two cutaneous melanoma.

Using immunoSEQ multiplex PCR, the repertoire was profiled, and TCRdb retains in-frame clones only, with some absent. The data hold 89,000 or so clones, with around 88% observed a single time. Germline V gene sequence: CDR1 MNHNS, CDR2 SASEGT. This CDR3 comprises 15 residues. The V and J ends lost 2 bases and 2 bases respectively, with 13 bases between them. This TCR was sampled from an adult with an advanced solid tumor such as melanoma, head and neck, liver or kidney cancer. The source was CD4+ or CD8+ T cells sorted from blood, collected in a trial of the OX40 agonist ivuxolimab. The chain recombines TRBV6-1 with TRBJ2-7, with D possibly being TRBD1 (6 bases). The CDR3 DNA sequence: TGTGCCAGCAGTGAAATTGACAGGAGCACCTACGAGCAGTACTTC. Protein: CASSEIDRSTYEQYF.